The rows below give T cell receptor beta chains drawn from one sample of a study of beta chain features in type 1 diabetes. The table came from immunoSEQ multiplex PCR; TCRdb's copy has only in-frame clones and leaves some out. There are fewer than 900,000 clones in the sample; roughly 15% occur only once, and 0.02% to 0.025% lies in the top ten. The sequenced sample was naive CD4+ T cells from blood. These receptors were taken from a woman under 30 in good health. CDR3s include the opening cysteine and the closing phenylalanine or tryptophan. Fields, in order: CDR3 length, D gene, J gene, V gene, clone size, CDR3 protein, CDR3 DNA. A D gene is named only where the DNA matches it firmly. Size tells how often a clone was seen (once, few, many) or the class of an expanded clone, and some rows leave it out.

14,-,TRBJ2-7,TRBV7-8,-,CASSLVYESYEQYF,TGTGCCAGCAGCTTAGTCTACGAGTCCTACGAGCAGTACTTC
16,-,TRBJ2-4,TRBV15,-,CATSSRRDWAKNIQYF,TGTGCCACCAGCAGTAGGAGGGATTGGGCCAAAAACATTCAGTACTTC
15,-,TRBJ2-7,TRBV5-4,few,CASSSDSRMAYEQYF,TGTGCCAGCAGCTCGGACAGCAGAATGGCCTACGAGCAGTACTTC
15,TRBD2,TRBJ2-7,TRBV9,-,CASSVSGMGSYEQYF,TGTGCCAGCAGTGTTAGCGGGATGGGGTCCTACGAGCAGTACTTC
17,TRBD1,TRBJ1-1,TRBV5-4,few,CASSLGGQVGSFTEAFF,TGTGCCAGCAGCTTGGGAGGACAGGTGGGAAGTTTCACTGAAGCTTTCTTT
15,-,TRBJ2-7,TRBV7-9,few,CASSSPRGEYREQYF,TGTGCCAGCAGCTCACCGAGGGGCGAATATCGCGAGCAGTACTTC
13,-,TRBJ2-3,TRBV10-3,few,CALRRGTADTQYF,TGTGCCCTCCGGCGTGGGACGGCAGATACGCAGTATTTT
13,-,TRBJ2-1,TRBV6-5,-,CASRKQGWHEQLF,TGTGCCAGCAGGAAACAGGGTTGGCATGAGCAGCTCTTC
14,-,TRBJ2-6,TRBV6-1,-,CASRGEAGANVLTF,TGTGCCAGCAGAGGGGAGGCCGGGGCCAACGTCCTGACTTTC
14,TRBD1,TRBJ2-1,TRBV10-3,few,CASTRTGYYNEQFF,TGTGCCAGCACTCGGACAGGGTACTACAATGAGCAGTTCTTC
13,TRBD1,TRBJ2-1,TRBV6-6,-,CASSNRGYNEQFF,TGTGCCAGCAGCAACAGGGGTTACAATGAGCAGTTCTTC
16,TRBD2,TRBJ2-7,TRBV9,few,CASSVAPAGGPYEQYF,TGTGCCAGCAGCGTAGCACCAGCGGGAGGGCCCTACGAGCAGTACTTC
14,TRBD1,TRBJ2-1,TRBV7-9,few,CASSRTGLVNEQFF,TGTGCCAGCAGCAGGACAGGGCTTGTCAATGAGCAGTTCTTC
15,-,TRBJ2-2,TRBV5-6,-,CASTSRGRDTGELFF,TGTGCCAGCACCTCGAGGGGGAGGGACACCGGGGAGCTGTTTTTT
13,-,TRBJ1-2,TRBV5-4,-,CASKKEPNYGYTF,TGTGCCAGTAAGAAGGAGCCCAACTATGGCTACACCTTC
15,TRBD1,TRBJ2-7,TRBV25-1,-,CASSEPGQGSSEQYF,TGTGCCAGCAGTGAACCCGGACAGGGCTCTAGCGAGCAGTACTTC
17,TRBD2,TRBJ2-2,TRBV4-3,-,CASSQEVAGVAPGELFF,TGCGCCAGCAGCCAAGAGGTCGCGGGAGTAGCCCCCGGGGAGCTGTTTTTT
15,TRBD1,TRBJ1-5,TRBV2,few,CASRPEQGSNQPQHF,TGTGCCAGCAGACCCGAACAGGGGAGCAATCAGCCCCAGCATTTT
17,TRBD2,TRBJ2-2,TRBV11-2,few,CASSLLVGGRVVGELFF,TGTGCCAGCAGCTTATTGGTCGGCGGGAGGGTGGTCGGGGAGCTGTTTTTT
14,TRBD2,TRBJ2-7,TRBV10-1,few,CASSASGISYEQYF,TGCGCCAGCAGTGCTAGCGGGATTTCCTACGAGCAGTACTTC
17,-,TRBJ2-2,TRBV7-9,-,CASSLMDMGENTGELFF,TGTGCCAGCAGCTTAATGGACATGGGAGAGAACACCGGGGAGCTGTTTTTT
16,TRBD2,TRBJ2-3,TRBV5-1,few,CASSFGLAGFADTQYF,TGCGCCAGCAGCTTCGGACTAGCGGGTTTCGCAGATACGCAGTATTTT
12,TRBD1,TRBJ1-5,TRBV10-3,few,CASGQGNQPQHF,TGTGCCAGCGGACAGGGCAATCAGCCCCAGCATTTT
16,-,TRBJ2-4,TRBV2,-,CASTTAGPLAKNIQYF,TGTGCCAGCACAACGGCGGGGCCGCTAGCCAAAAACATTCAGTACTTC
14,-,TRBJ1-4,TRBV5-1,-,CASSLMDTDEKLFF,TGCGCCAGCAGCTTAATGGATACCGATGAAAAACTGTTTTTT
15,TRBD2,TRBJ2-3,TRBV9,-,CASSSMGLGTDTQYF,TGTGCCAGCAGCTCGATGGGACTAGGCACAGATACGCAGTATTTT
16,TRBD2,TRBJ2-1,TRBV19,-,CASSIGWTSLIREQFF,TGTGCCAGTAGTATAGGTTGGACTAGCCTGATACGTGAGCAGTTCTTC
14,TRBD2,TRBJ2-5,TRBV5-1,few,CASSLVREGETQYF,TGCGCCAGCAGCTTGGTCCGGGAGGGGGAGACCCAGTACTTC
15,TRBD1,TRBJ2-2,TRBV19,few,CASSIGDRDPGELFF,TGTGCCAGTAGTATAGGGGACAGGGATCCCGGGGAGCTGTTTTTT
14,-,TRBJ1-5,TRBV27,few,CASRVGTQDSPQHF,TGTGCCAGCAGGGTTGGGACACAGGATAGCCCCCAGCATTTT
12,-,TRBJ1-4,TRBV28,few,CASSPLSRKLFF,TGTGCCAGCAGTCCGCTCTCACGGAAACTGTTTTTT
16,TRBD2,TRBJ2-3,TRBV7-8,-,CASSSRLAGITDTQYF,TGTGCCAGCAGCTCTCGACTAGCGGGGATCACAGATACGCAGTATTTT
14,-,TRBJ1-4,TRBV28,-,CASSIPQYGEKLFF,TGTGCCAGCAGTATACCCCAATATGGGGAAAAACTGTTTTTT
15,-,TRBJ2-1,TRBV10-3,few,CAIRGHLQLYNEQFF,TGTGCCATCAGGGGACATCTCCAATTATACAATGAGCAGTTCTTC
14,-,TRBJ2-1,TRBV7-3,-,CASSLELPSQRGFF,TGTGCCAGCAGCTTAGAACTCCCTTCCCAGCGAGGATTCTTC
14,-,TRBJ1-1,TRBV7-8,-,CASSPLLLNTEAFF,TGTGCCAGCAGCCCATTATTACTGAACACTGAAGCTTTCTTT
15,-,TRBJ2-1,TRBV7-2,-,CASSPPPRGSNEQFF,TGTGCCAGCAGCCCCCCCCCTCGAGGAAGCAATGAGCAGTTCTTC
16,TRBD2,TRBJ2-1,TRBV6-5,-,CASSYPRLAPRNEQFF,TGTGCCAGCAGTTACCCTAGACTAGCGCCCCGCAATGAGCAGTTCTTC
13,-,TRBJ2-7,TRBV29-1,-,CSVEARFGYEQYF,TGCAGCGTTGAAGCCAGGTTCGGATACGAGCAGTACTTC
13,-,TRBJ2-2,TRBV11-2,-,CASSSHSTGELFF,TGTGCCAGCAGCTCCCACTCCACCGGGGAGCTGTTTTTT
15,TRBD2,TRBJ2-3,TRBV2,few,CASSVGLDPTDTQYF,TGTGCCAGCAGTGTGGGACTAGACCCCACAGATACGCAGTATTTT
15,TRBD1,TRBJ2-5,TRBV28,few,CASSLPLTGRETQYF,TGTGCCAGCAGTTTACCTCTGACAGGGCGAGAGACCCAGTACTTC
17,-,TRBJ1-5,TRBV28,few,CASSPAHVPFRNQPQHF,TGTGCCAGCAGTCCCGCCCATGTCCCCTTCCGCAATCAGCCCCAGCATTTT
17,TRBD2,TRBJ2-5,TRBV11-2,-,CASSLGRPGGYQETQYF,TGTGCCAGCAGCTTAGGTCGCCCGGGAGGGTACCAAGAGACCCAGTACTTC